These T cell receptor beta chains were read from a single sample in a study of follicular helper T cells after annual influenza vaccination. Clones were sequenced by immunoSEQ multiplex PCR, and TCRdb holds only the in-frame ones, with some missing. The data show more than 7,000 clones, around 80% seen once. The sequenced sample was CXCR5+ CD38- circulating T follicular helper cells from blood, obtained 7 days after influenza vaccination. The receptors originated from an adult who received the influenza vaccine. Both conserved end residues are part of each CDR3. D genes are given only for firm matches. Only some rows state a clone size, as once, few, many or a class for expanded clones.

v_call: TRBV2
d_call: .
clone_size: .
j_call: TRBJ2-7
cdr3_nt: TGTGCCAGCAAAGTCGAGGGAGGCCCTAGTCAGCAGTACTTC
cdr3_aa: CASKVEGGPSQQYF

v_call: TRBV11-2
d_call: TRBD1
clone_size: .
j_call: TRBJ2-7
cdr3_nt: TGTGCCAGCAGCTTACAGGCAGGGGGCTACTACGAGCAGTACTTC
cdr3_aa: CASSLQAGGYYEQYF

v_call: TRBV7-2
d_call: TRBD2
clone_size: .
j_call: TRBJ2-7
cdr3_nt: TGTGCCAGCAGCTCTAGCGGCTACGAGCAGTACTTC
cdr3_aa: CASSSSGYEQYF

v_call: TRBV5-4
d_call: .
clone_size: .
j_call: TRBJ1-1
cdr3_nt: TGTGCCAGCAGAGGGGACGTGCCGGGCACTGAAGCTTTCTTT
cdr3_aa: CASRGDVPGTEAFF

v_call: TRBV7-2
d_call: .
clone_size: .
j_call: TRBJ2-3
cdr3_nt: TGTGCCAGCAGCTTAGTTCGGCTAGTACAAGATACGCAGTATTTT
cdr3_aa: CASSLVRLVQDTQYF

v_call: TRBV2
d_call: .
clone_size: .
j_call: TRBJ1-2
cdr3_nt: TGTGCCAGCAGTGAAGCCTCAGGTAGCTATGGCTACACCTTC
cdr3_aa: CASSEASGSYGYTF

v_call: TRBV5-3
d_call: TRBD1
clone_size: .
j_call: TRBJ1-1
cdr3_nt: TGTGCCAGCAGCCCAAGGACAGGTACGAACACTGAAGCTTTCTTT
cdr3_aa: CASSPRTGTNTEAFF

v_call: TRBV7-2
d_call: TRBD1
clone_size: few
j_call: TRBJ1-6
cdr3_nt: TGTGCCAGCAGCTTAGGGACAGGGTTAGGTTTCCCCCTCCACTTT
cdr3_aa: CASSLGTGLGFPLHF

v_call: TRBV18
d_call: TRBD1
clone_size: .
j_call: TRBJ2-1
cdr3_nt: TGTGCCAGCTCACCACTCCAACCGGGACAGGGGAGCAATGAGCAGTTCTTC
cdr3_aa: CASSPLQPGQGSNEQFF

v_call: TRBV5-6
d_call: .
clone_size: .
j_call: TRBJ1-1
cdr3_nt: TGTGCCAGCAGGGGGGTGACCAACACTGAAGCTTTCTTT
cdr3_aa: CASRGVTNTEAFF

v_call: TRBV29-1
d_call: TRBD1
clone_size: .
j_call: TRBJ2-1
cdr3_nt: TGCAGCGTTGATTATAGGGACAGGGGACGCGAGCAGTTCTTC
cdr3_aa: CSVDYRDRGREQFF

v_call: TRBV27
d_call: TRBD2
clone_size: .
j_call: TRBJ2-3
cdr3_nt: TGTGCCAGCAGGCTAGCGGGAGGGGATACGCAGTATTTT
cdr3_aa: CASRLAGGDTQYF

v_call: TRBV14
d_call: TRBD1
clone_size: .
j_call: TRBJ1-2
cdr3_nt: TGTGCCAGCAGCCAAGATTGGGGGACAGGGATTCCCTATGGCTACACCTTC
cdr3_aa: CASSQDWGTGIPYGYTF

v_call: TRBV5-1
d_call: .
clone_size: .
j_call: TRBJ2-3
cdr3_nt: TGCGCCAGCAGCCGGGACTCAGCAGATACGCAGTATTTT
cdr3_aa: CASSRDSADTQYF

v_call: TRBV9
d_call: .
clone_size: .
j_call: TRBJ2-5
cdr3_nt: TGTGCCAGCAGCGTAGCCCCATCAGAAGGCTTGGAGACCCAGTACTTC
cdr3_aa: CASSVAPSEGLETQYF

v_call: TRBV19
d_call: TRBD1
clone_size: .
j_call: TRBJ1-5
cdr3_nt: TGTGCCAGTAGCGACAGGGCAGGAAGCAATCAGCCCCAGCATTTT
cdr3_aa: CASSDRAGSNQPQHF

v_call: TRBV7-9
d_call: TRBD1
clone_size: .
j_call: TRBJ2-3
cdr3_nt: TGTGCCAGCAGCCCGGACAGGGCGCGCACAGATACGCAGTATTTT
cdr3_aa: CASSPDRARTDTQYF

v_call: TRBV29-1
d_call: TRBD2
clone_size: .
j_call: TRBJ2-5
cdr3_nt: TGCAGCGTTGAGGGACTAGCGAGCGTAGAGACCCAGTACTTC
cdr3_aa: CSVEGLASVETQYF

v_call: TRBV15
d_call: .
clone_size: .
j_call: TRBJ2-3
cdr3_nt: TGTGCCACCAGCAGAGACTACACAGATACGCAGTATTTT
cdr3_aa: CATSRDYTDTQYF

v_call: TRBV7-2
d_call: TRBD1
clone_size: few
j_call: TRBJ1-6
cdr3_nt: TGTGCCAGCAGCTACATGAGGACAGGGGATAATTCACCCCTCCACTTT
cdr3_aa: CASSYMRTGDNSPLHF

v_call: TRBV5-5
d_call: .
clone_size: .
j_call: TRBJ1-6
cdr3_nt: TGTGCCAGCAGCTTGGTCTTACAGGATAATTCACCCCTCCACTTT
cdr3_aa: CASSLVLQDNSPLHF

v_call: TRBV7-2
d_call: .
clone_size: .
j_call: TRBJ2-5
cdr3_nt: TGTGCCAGCAGCCGGACAGTAGGACGCCAAGAGACCCAGTACTTC
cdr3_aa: CASSRTVGRQETQYF

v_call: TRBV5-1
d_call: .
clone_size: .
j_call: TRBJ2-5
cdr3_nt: TGCGCCAGCAGCTTGGCCCTCGTAGGGGGGGAGACCCAGTACTTC
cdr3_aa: CASSLALVGGETQYF

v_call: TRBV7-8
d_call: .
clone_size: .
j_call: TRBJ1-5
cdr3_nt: TGTGCCAGCAGCTATAGGGGGGGGAGGGGCCCCCACAATCAGCCCCAGCATTTT
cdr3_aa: CASSYRGGRGPHNQPQHF

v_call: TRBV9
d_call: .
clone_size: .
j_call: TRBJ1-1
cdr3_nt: TGTGCCAGCAGCGTAGATGATGGGTGGGGCGAAGCTTTCTTT
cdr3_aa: CASSVDDGWGEAFF

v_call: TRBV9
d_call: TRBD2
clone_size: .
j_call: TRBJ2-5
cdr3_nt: TGTGCCAGCAGCGTCCTAGCGGGACGAGAGACCCAGTACTTC
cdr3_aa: CASSVLAGRETQYF

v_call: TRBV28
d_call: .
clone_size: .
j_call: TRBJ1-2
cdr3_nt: TGTGCCAGCAGTTTGGCGACCTATGGCTACACCTTC
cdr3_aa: CASSLATYGYTF

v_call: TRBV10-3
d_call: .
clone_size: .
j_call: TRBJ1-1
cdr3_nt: TGTGCCATCAGTGAGTCGAGAGGCCCAGCTTTCTTT
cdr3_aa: CAISESRGPAFF

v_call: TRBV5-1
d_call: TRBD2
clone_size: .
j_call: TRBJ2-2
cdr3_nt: TGCGCCAGCAGCTCTGAAAGCGGGGCGAACACCGGGGAGCTGTTTTTT
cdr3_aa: CASSSESGANTGELFF

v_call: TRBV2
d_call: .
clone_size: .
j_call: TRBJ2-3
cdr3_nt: TGTGCCAGCAGCGGGGAGCGGAGCACAGATACGCAGTATTTT
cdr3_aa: CASSGERSTDTQYF

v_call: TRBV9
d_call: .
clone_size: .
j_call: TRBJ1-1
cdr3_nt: TGTGCCAGCAGCGTAGCAAGTACCCTGAACACTGAAGCTTTCTTT
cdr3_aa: CASSVASTLNTEAFF

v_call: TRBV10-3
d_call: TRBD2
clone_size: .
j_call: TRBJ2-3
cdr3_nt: TGTGCCATCAGTGAGGGGGAGCGGGGGGACGGAGATACGCAGTATTTT
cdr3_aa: CAISEGERGDGDTQYF

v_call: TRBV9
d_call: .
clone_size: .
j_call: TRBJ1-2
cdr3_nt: TGTGCCAGCAGCGTAGCTACCAGCTATGGCTACACCTTC
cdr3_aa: CASSVATSYGYTF

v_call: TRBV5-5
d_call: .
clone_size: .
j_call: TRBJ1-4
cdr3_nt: TGTGCCAGCAGCTTAAGACAAGTTAATGAAAAACTGTTTTTT
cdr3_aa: CASSLRQVNEKLFF

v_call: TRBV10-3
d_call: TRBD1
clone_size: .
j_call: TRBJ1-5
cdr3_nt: TGTGCCATCAGTGAGTCCCCAGGGGGCCTGCCCCAGCATTTT
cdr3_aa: CAISESPGGLPQHF

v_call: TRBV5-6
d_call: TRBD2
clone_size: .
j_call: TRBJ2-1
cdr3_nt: TGTGCCAGCAGCTTGGCTCCGCGGGGGGCGATCGATGAGCAGTTCTTC
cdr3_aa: CASSLAPRGAIDEQFF

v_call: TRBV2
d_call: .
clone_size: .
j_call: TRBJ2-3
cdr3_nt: TGTGCCAGCGGGGGAGTAGGAGGGGCTAGCACAGATACGCAGTATTTT
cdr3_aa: CASGGVGGASTDTQYF

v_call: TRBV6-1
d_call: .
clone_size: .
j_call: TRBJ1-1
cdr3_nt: TGTGCCAGCAGTGATCAGGGGAGGGGTACTTTCTTT
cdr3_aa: CASSDQGRGTFF

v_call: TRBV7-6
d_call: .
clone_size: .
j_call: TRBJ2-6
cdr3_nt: TGTGCCAGCAGCTCCCGGATAGCGGCAGGGTCTGGGGCCAACGTCCTGACTTTC
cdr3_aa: CASSSRIAAGSGANVLTF

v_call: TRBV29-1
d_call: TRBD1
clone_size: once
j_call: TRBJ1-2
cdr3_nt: TGCAGCGGCGGGGACAGGGAAGGAAATGGCTACACCTTC
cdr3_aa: CSGGDREGNGYTF

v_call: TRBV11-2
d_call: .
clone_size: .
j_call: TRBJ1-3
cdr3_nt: TGTGCCAGCAGCCACAGGGCTGGAAACACCATATATTTT
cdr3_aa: CASSHRAGNTIYF